This T cell receptor (beta chain) was retrieved from a study of human T cells and chemical hapten exposure. On the study more broadly: From small differences in pooled library volume came most of the variation in per-sample TCR yields. Points from the study as a whole: TCRs exceeding 1 in 1000 frequency stayed unchanged with DPC sensitization.

Time point specified: healthy volunteer bleed at 6 weeks. Sequencing started from total RNA isolated from unfractionated whole blood. Library preparation tagged each individual cDNA molecule with a unique molecular identifier. Original methodology: Across samples, TCR counts had a median of roughly 91,000 and ranged from roughly 23,224 to 750,000. TCRdb re-called the RACE reads with MiXCR, one entry per CDR3 protein. In this record, the V and J calls reflect TCRdb's handling and not the investigators' own analysis. The profile shows 40,000 to 45,000 distinct CDR3 sequences, around 3.4% of them singletons. Germline V gene lookup returns CDR1 SEHNR and CDR2 FQNEAQ (reference sequence). V gave up 1 base and J gave up 1 base, with 17 bases separating them. The CDR3 runs to 17 residues. Notes on this clonotype: The antigen is unknown.

The sequence came from a human donor in good health. Some clones in this sample may be carry-over from other donors' samples. The material sequenced was whole blood. The chain carries TRBV7-9 and TRBJ2-7; D tentatively fits TRBD1 or TRBD2 (6 bases each). The CDR3 loop is CASSLGAGGLLSYEQYF. As DNA, the CDR3 is TGTGCCAGCAGCTTAGGGGCCGGGGGCCTTCTGTCCTACGAGCAGTACTTC. The full variable domain, its missing parts supplied by reference TRBV7-9 and TRBJ2-7, is DTGVSQNPRHKITKRGQNVTFRCDPISEHNRLYWYRQTLGQGPEFLTYFQNEAQLEKSRLLSDRFSAERPKGSFSTLEIQRTEQGDSAMYLCASSLGAGGLLSYEQYFGPGTRLTVT.